A selection of T cell receptor beta chains follows, all from one sample in a study of T cell repertoires in aging, cancer and after chemotherapy. TCRdb redid the calling of the multiplex PCR reads with MiXCR, one entry per CDR3 protein. Counted here are approximately 13,000 distinct CDR3 sequences, 21% occurring once; the ten biggest clones make up over 5.5%. Material for sequencing was blood. The receptors stem from a human donor in good health. Each CDR3 is given with its conserved first and last residue. D genes are given only for firm matches. Clone size is stated in some rows and not others, as once, few, many or a class when expanded.

J: TRBJ1-5; size: NA; V: TRBV5-6; D: NA; CDR3: CASSSVKGGGQPQHF; DNA: TGTGCCAGCAGCTCCGTCAAAGGGGGAGGGCAGCCCCAGCATTTT
J: TRBJ2-5; size: NA; V: TRBV5-4; D: NA; CDR3: CASSLGPGQETQYF; DNA: TGTGCCAGCAGCCTCGGACCAGGACAAGAGACCCAGTACTTC
J: TRBJ2-3; size: few; V: TRBV10-3; D: TRBD2; CDR3: CAAGLAGPVPDTQYF; DNA: TGTGCCGCGGGACTAGCGGGCCCTGTCCCAGATACGCAGTATTTT
J: TRBJ1-5; size: few; V: TRBV20-1; D: NA; CDR3: CSARDRRQGYQPQHF; DNA: TGCAGTGCTAGAGATCGAAGGCAGGGTTATCAGCCCCAGCATTTT
J: TRBJ1-2; size: medium-sized; V: TRBV7-2; D: NA; CDR3: CASSLLTAYGYTF; DNA: TGTGCCAGCAGCCTACTGACAGCCTATGGCTACACCTTC
J: TRBJ2-4; size: NA; V: TRBV7-6; D: NA; CDR3: CASSLFPLDIQYF; DNA: TGTGCCAGCAGCTTATTCCCCCTGGACATTCAGTACTTC
J: TRBJ2-5; size: NA; V: TRBV11-2; D: NA; CDR3: CASSVRALQETQYF; DNA: TGTGCCAGCAGCGTACGAGCGTTACAGGAGACCCAGTACTTC
J: TRBJ2-3; size: few; V: TRBV28; D: TRBD1; CDR3: CASSLGQGPTDTQYF; DNA: TGTGCCAGCAGTTTAGGACAGGGCCCCACAGATACGCAGTATTTT
J: TRBJ1-2; size: NA; V: TRBV2; D: TRBD1; CDR3: CASISRDRGLGGYTF; DNA: TGTGCCAGCATCTCCAGGGACAGGGGTCTCGGTGGCTACACCTTC
J: TRBJ2-3; size: NA; V: TRBV6-1; D: NA; CDR3: CASSVEISTDTQYF; DNA: TGTGCCAGCAGTGTAGAGATAAGCACAGATACGCAGTATTTT
J: TRBJ2-2; size: medium-sized; V: TRBV20-1; D: NA; CDR3: CSARRPEGTGELFF; DNA: TGCAGTGCTAGAAGGCCGGAAGGCACCGGGGAGCTGTTTTTT
J: TRBJ2-1; size: NA; V: TRBV10-3; D: NA; CDR3: CAISESGNRAASYEQFF; DNA: TGTGCCATCAGTGAGTCGGGCAACCGGGCGGCCTCCTATGAGCAGTTCTTC
J: TRBJ2-2; size: NA; V: TRBV6-5; D: NA; CDR3: CASSPGLSESGELFF; DNA: TGTGCCAGCAGCCCGGGACTCTCTGAGTCCGGGGAGCTGTTTTTT
J: TRBJ1-5; size: few; V: TRBV5-1; D: NA; CDR3: CASSLSGGFNQPQHF; DNA: TGCGCCAGCAGCTTGAGTGGCGGGTTCAATCAGCCCCAGCATTTT
J: TRBJ2-4; size: few; V: TRBV7-9; D: NA; CDR3: CASSGGTAKNIQYF; DNA: TGTGCCAGCAGCGGCGGGACAGCCAAAAACATTCAGTACTTC
J: TRBJ1-1; size: few; V: TRBV27; D: NA; CDR3: CASSLRGFYMNTESFF; DNA: TGTGCCAGCAGTTTAAGGGGGTTTTATATGAACACTGAATCTTTCTTT
J: TRBJ1-2; size: few; V: TRBV7-2; D: NA; CDR3: CASSDRGLNYGYTF; DNA: TGTGCCAGCAGCGACCGGGGCCTCAACTATGGCTACACCTTC
J: TRBJ1-3; size: NA; V: TRBV4-1; D: NA; CDR3: CASSYTDLSSGNTIYF; DNA: TGCGCCAGCAGCTACACCGATTTGAGCTCTGGAAACACCATATATTTT
J: TRBJ1-2; size: NA; V: TRBV6-2/TRBV6-3; D: NA; CDR3: CASIPAPAPHGYTF; DNA: TGTGCCAGCATCCCCGCACCCGCCCCCCATGGCTACACCTTC
J: TRBJ2-1; size: few; V: TRBV20-1; D: NA; CDR3: CSARGGGGLNNEQFF; DNA: TGCAGTGCTAGAGGAGGGGGGGGGCTGAACAATGAGCAGTTCTTC
J: TRBJ2-1; size: NA; V: TRBV9; D: TRBD2; CDR3: CASSIAGSSYNEQFF; DNA: TGTGCCAGCTCAATAGCGGGGAGCTCCTACAATGAGCAGTTCTTC
J: TRBJ2-7; size: many; V: TRBV4-3; D: NA; CDR3: CASSQLQGESYEQYF; DNA: TGCGCCAGCAGCCAATTACAGGGTGAGTCCTACGAGCAGTACTTC
J: TRBJ1-1; size: medium-sized; V: TRBV27; D: TRBD1; CDR3: CASYRQGLNTEAFF; DNA: TGTGCCAGCTACCGACAGGGTCTAAACACTGAAGCTTTCTTT
J: TRBJ1-3; size: many; V: TRBV18; D: NA; CDR3: CASSPQTSTLTGNTIYF; DNA: TGTGCCAGCTCACCCCAAACTTCGACACTTACTGGAAACACCATATATTTT
J: TRBJ2-7; size: medium-sized; V: TRBV15; D: TRBD2; CDR3: CATSREDGGSYEQYF; DNA: TGTGCCACCAGCAGAGAGGACGGGGGGTCCTACGAGCAGTACTTC
J: TRBJ2-2; size: many; V: TRBV5-6; D: NA; CDR3: CASSLGVGYTGELFF; DNA: TGTGCCAGCAGCTTGGGGGTTGGATATACCGGGGAGCTGTTTTTT
J: TRBJ1-5; size: NA; V: TRBV7-9; D: NA; CDR3: CASSLDSNQPQHF; DNA: TGTGCCAGCAGCTTGGATAGCAATCAGCCCCAGCATTTT
J: TRBJ1-4; size: NA; V: TRBV4-2; D: TRBD1; CDR3: CASSQGRGYNEKLFF; DNA: TGTGCCAGCAGCCAAGGCAGGGGGTATAATGAAAAACTGTTTTTT
J: TRBJ2-2; size: medium-sized; V: TRBV7-9; D: NA; CDR3: CASSLVGAITGELFF; DNA: TGTGCCAGCAGCTTGGTCGGGGCCATCACCGGGGAGCTGTTTTTT
J: TRBJ1-2; size: few; V: TRBV24-1; D: NA; CDR3: CAIQGGYTF; DNA: TGTGCCATTCAGGGTGGCTACACCTTC
J: TRBJ1-6; size: medium-sized; V: TRBV12-3/TRBV12-4; D: TRBD1; CDR3: CASSGQGWDSPLHF; DNA: TGTGCCAGCAGTGGACAGGGGTGGGATTCACCCCTCCACTTT
J: TRBJ2-2; size: few; V: TRBV6-2/TRBV6-3; D: TRBD2; CDR3: CASRGTSGGYVELFF; DNA: TGTGCCAGCAGGGGGACTAGCGGGGGTTATGTGGAGCTGTTTTTT
J: TRBJ2-5; size: NA; V: TRBV20-1; D: TRBD2; CDR3: CSARDRKRGGRETQYF; DNA: TGCAGTGCTAGAGATAGGAAGCGGGGGGGCCGGGAGACCCAGTACTTC
J: TRBJ1-5; size: medium-sized; V: TRBV19; D: NA; CDR3: CAVRLGASNQPQHF; DNA: TGTGCCGTAAGACTGGGAGCGAGCAATCAGCCCCAGCATTTT
J: TRBJ2-1; size: few; V: TRBV10-3; D: TRBD2; CDR3: CAISGNLAGGDDEQFF; DNA: TGTGCCATCAGTGGTAATTTGGCGGGGGGGGATGATGAGCAGTTCTTC
J: TRBJ2-1; size: NA; V: TRBV5-1; D: NA; CDR3: CASSLSGENHNEQFF; DNA: TGCGCCAGCAGCTTGTCAGGGGAGAACCACAATGAGCAGTTCTTC
J: TRBJ2-7; size: many; V: TRBV27; D: NA; CDR3: CASSLLNIPYEQYF; DNA: TGTGCCAGCAGCCTCTTAAACATACCCTACGAGCAGTACTTC
J: TRBJ2-5; size: NA; V: TRBV12-5; D: NA; CDR3: CASGLVSGAQETQYF; DNA: TGTGCTAGTGGTTTGGTTAGCGGAGCCCAAGAGACCCAGTACTTC
J: TRBJ1-3; size: medium-sized; V: TRBV7-2; D: NA; CDR3: CASSLELVGATPGNTIYF; DNA: TGTGCCAGCAGCCTTGAACTCGTTGGGGCTACACCTGGAAACACCATATATTTT
J: TRBJ1-2; size: NA; V: TRBV6-6; D: NA; CDR3: CASVGANYGYTF; DNA: TGTGCCAGCGTCGGGGCTAACTATGGCTACACCTTC
J: TRBJ2-1; size: few; V: TRBV5-4; D: TRBD2; CDR3: CASSLRGGNEQFF; DNA: TGTGCCAGCAGCTTGCGGGGGGGCAATGAGCAGTTCTTC
J: TRBJ1-1; size: medium-sized; V: TRBV15; D: NA; CDR3: CATSRAAVNTEAFF; DNA: TGTGCCACCAGCAGAGCGGCAGTGAACACTGAAGCTTTCTTT
J: TRBJ1-5; size: NA; V: TRBV12-5; D: NA; CDR3: CASGLTRGVQPQHF; DNA: TGTGCTAGTGGTTTGACGAGGGGGGTCCAGCCCCAGCATTTT
J: TRBJ1-2; size: medium-sized; V: TRBV20-1; D: NA; CDR3: CSARDGVANYGYTF; DNA: TGCAGTGCTAGAGATGGAGTAGCTAACTATGGCTACACCTTC
J: TRBJ1-5; size: NA; V: TRBV6-6; D: NA; CDR3: CASSYSDQPQHF; DNA: TGTGCCAGCAGTTACTCGGATCAGCCCCAGCATTTT
J: TRBJ1-2; size: medium-sized; V: TRBV5-6; D: NA; CDR3: CASSLGLGYYGYTF; DNA: TGTGCCAGCAGCTTGGGGTTGGGTTACTATGGCTACACCTTC
J: TRBJ2-7; size: NA; V: TRBV7-9; D: TRBD1; CDR3: CASSLDYRGPQYF; DNA: TGTGCCAGCAGCTTAGACTACAGGGGGCCCCAGTACTTC
J: TRBJ2-5; size: NA; V: TRBV6-1; D: TRBD2; CDR3: CASSLGLAGVQETQYF; DNA: TGTGCCAGCAGTTTAGGACTAGCGGGGGTTCAAGAGACCCAGTACTTC
J: TRBJ2-1; size: medium-sized; V: TRBV11-1; D: NA; CDR3: CASSSGLNEQFF; DNA: TGTGCCAGCAGCTCGGGTCTCAATGAGCAGTTCTTC
J: TRBJ2-5; size: NA; V: TRBV24-1; D: NA; CDR3: CATSDVRVETQYF; DNA: TGTGCCACCAGTGATGTCAGGGTGGAGACCCAGTACTTC
J: TRBJ1-6; size: many; V: TRBV5-1; D: NA; CDR3: CASSLLTGGSPLHF; DNA: TGCGCCAGCAGCTTGTTGACCGGGGGTTCACCCCTCCACTTT